This T cell receptor beta chain was retrieved from a study of blood T cell repertoires in COVID-19 (dated by TCRdb to the early 2020s). Context from the whole study: Samples covering the acute and convalescent phases of COVID-19 were provided by collaborators in the United States, Italy and Spain. The prospective study material was composed of cDNA or gDNA derived from T cells, B-cell-depleted T cells, or PBMCs. Subjects who had been exposed to COVID-19, were actively infected with it, or had recovered from it provided the deeply sampled blood TCRbeta repertoires that made up the dataset. The sample metadata nearly always contained a de-identified subject ID, COVID-19 status, age in years and sex. Where available, HLA class I and class II types were taken from metadata supplied by the sample provider and were not determined by assay-based typing. The repertoires were released in a freely available public database intended as a resource for research on the immune response to SARS-CoV-2. The samples were drawn from the first 160 participants of the ongoing ImmuneRACE study and from under 1,500 subjects provided by 6 global collaborators. Broader findings and caveats from the paper: The quantity of clinical and demographic metadata differed by source and by participant and was supplied without curation.

As encoded in the germline V gene, CDR1 is KGHSH while CDR2 is LQKENI. The CDR3 runs 16 amino acids, cysteine and phenylalanine included. Solely the CDR3 DNA is kept, with 48 bases framed from the first base. Unmatched junction bases come to 13, with V trimmed by 6 bases and J by 4 bases. TCRbeta CDR3 regions were amplified from genomic DNA using the immunoSEQ Assay, a bias-controlled multiplex PCR. Regarding the original processing steps: The number of nucleated cells in each sample was estimated by amplification of reference gene primers within the assay. To quantify the absolute abundance of each unique TCRbeta CDR3 rearrangement, sequence reads were collapsed and filtered. For each sample, productive Simpson clonality was calculated by taking the square root of Simpson's diversity index across productive rearrangements. This immuneACCESS table, as held by TCRdb, lists in-frame sequences with V and J called but not all clones. Of the missing ones, under half trace to an unresolved V gene in checked studies; the others have no known cause. V and J calls and clone size follow that table, whereas D and trimming were derived from the DNA. The sample table records some 130,000 clones; roughly 86% of these occur just once. The top ten hold about 10% of the sample.

To note about this clone: Its specific antigen is unknown. Per-base quality was not reported, and no clone a single base away is much larger than it.

In Seattle, one collaborating source enrolled patients while the infection was active and tracked those patients longitudinally over the course of disease. Each collaborating institution followed its own protocols to collect whole blood in K2EDTA tubes. Collaborator samples were shipped for TCRbeta analysis as frozen whole blood, isolated PBMCs, or DNA extracted from either sample type. Sequencing input: peripheral blood. This TCR was sampled from a woman aged 70 to 79 with COVID-19, enrolled during active disease. Recombination joined TRBV18 with TRBJ2-3; 7 bases in the junction line up with TRBD1. DNA sequence: TGTGCCAGCTCGCAGAGAGGGGGCGCCGGGGCAGATACGCAGTATTTT. Its amino acids are CASSQRGGAGADTQYF.